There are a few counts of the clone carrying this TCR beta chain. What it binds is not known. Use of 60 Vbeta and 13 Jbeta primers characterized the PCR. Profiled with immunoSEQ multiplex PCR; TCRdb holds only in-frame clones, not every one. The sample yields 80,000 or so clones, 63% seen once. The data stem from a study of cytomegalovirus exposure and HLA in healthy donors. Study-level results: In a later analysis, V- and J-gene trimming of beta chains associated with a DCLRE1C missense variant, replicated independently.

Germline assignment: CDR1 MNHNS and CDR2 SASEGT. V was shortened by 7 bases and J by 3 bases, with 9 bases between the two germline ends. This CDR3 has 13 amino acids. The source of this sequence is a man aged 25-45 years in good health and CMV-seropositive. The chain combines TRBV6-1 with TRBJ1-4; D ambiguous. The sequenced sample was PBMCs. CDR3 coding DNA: TGTGCCAGCAACGGTTTTCCTAATGAAAAACTGTTTTTT. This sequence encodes CASNGFPNEKLFF.